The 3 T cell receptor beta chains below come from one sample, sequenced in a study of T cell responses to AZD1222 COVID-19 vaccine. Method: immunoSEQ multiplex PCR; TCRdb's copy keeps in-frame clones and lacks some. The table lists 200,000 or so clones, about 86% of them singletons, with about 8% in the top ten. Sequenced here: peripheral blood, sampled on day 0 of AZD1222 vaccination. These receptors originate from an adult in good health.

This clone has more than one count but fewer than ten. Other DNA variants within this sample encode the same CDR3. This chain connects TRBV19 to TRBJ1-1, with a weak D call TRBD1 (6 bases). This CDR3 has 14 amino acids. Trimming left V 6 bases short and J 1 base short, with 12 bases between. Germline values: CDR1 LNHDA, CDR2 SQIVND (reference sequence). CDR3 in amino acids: CASSLGGPNTEAFF. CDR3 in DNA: TGTGCCAGTAGCCTTGGGGGGCCGAACACTGAAGCTTTCTTT. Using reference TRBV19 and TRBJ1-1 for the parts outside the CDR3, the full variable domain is DGGITQSPKYLFRKEGQNVTLSCEQNLNHDAMYWYRQDPGQGLRLIYYSQIVNDFQKGDIAEGYSVSREKKESFPLTVTSAQKNPTAFYLCASSLGGPNTEAFFGQGTRLTVV.

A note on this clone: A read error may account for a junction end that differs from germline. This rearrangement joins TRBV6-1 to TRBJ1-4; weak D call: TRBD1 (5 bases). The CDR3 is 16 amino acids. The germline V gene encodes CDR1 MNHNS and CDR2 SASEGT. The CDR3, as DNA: TGTGCCAGCAGTGAAGGTCCCGCGGGGGGGAATGGAAAACTGTTTTTT. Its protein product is CASSEGPAGGNGKLFF.

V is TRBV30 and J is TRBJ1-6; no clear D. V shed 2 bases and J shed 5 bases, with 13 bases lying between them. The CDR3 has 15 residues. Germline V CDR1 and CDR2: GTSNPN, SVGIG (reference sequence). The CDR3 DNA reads TGTGCCTGGAGTTCTATGGGAGGGAATAATTCACCCCTCCACTTT. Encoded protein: CAWSSMGGNNSPLHF.